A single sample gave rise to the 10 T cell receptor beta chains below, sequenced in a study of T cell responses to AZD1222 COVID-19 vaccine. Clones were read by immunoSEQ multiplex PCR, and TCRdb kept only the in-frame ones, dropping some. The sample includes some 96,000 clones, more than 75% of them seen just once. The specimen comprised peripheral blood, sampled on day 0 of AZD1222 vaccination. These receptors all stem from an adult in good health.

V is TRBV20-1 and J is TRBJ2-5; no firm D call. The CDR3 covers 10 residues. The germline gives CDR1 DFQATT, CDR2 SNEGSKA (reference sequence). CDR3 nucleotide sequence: TGCAGCGCCCAGGACGGGACCCAGTACTTC. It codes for CSAQDGTQYF.

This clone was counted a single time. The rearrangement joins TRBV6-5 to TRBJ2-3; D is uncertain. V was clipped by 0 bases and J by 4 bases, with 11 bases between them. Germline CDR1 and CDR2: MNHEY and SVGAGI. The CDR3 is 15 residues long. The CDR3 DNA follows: TGTGCCAGCAGTTACTCCCCTGCGTGGGCAGATACGCAGTATTTT. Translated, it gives CASSYSPAWADTQYF.

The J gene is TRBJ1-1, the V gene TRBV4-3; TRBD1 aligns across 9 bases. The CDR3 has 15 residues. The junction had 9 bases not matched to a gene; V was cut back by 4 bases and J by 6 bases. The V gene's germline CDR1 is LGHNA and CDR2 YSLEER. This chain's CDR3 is CASSPSGTGTPEAFF. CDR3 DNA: TGCGCCAGCAGCCCCAGCGGGACAGGGACGCCTGAAGCTTTCTTT.

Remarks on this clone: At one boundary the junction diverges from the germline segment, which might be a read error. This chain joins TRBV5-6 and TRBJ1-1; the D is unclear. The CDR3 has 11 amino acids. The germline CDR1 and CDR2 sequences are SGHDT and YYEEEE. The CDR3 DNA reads TGTACCAGCAGCTTGATGACAGAAGCTTTCTTT. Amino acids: CTSSLMTEAFF.

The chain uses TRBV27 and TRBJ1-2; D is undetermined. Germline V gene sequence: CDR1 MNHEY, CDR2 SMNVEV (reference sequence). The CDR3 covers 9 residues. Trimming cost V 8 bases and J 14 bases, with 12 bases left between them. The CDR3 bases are TGTGCCAGCGTGACCTCTTCGACCTTC. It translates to CASVTSSTF.

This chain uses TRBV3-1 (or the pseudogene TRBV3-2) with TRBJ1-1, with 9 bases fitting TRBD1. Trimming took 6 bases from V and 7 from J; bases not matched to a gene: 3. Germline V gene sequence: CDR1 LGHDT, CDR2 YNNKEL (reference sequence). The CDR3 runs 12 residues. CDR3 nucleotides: TGTGCCAGCAGGCCGGGACAGGGTGAAGCTTTCTTT. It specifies CASRPGQGEAFF.

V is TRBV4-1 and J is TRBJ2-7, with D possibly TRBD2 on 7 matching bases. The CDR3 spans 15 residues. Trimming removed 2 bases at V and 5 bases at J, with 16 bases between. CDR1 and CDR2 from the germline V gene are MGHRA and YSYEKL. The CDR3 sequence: CASSQYWGGRNEQYF. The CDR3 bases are TGCGCCAGCAGCCAATACTGGGGGGGGCGTAACGAGCAGTACTTC.

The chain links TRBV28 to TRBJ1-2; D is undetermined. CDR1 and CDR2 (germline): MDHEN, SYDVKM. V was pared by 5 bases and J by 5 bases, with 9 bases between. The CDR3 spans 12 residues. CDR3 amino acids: CASSQLLYGYTF. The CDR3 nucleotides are TGTGCCAGCAGTCAGCTCCTATATGGCTACACCTTC.

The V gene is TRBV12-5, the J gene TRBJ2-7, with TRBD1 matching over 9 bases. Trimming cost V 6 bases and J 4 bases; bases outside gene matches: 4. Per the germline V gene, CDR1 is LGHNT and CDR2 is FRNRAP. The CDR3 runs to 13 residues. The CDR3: CASGTGGKYEQYF. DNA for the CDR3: TGTGCTAGTGGGACAGGGGGAAAGTACGAGCAGTACTTC.

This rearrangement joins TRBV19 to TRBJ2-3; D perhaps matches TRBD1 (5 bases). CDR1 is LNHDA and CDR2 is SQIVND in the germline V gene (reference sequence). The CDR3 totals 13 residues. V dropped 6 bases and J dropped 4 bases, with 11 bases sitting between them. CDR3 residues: CASSQEGADTQYF. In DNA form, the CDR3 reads TGTGCCAGTAGCCAGGAAGGGGCAGATACGCAGTATTTT.